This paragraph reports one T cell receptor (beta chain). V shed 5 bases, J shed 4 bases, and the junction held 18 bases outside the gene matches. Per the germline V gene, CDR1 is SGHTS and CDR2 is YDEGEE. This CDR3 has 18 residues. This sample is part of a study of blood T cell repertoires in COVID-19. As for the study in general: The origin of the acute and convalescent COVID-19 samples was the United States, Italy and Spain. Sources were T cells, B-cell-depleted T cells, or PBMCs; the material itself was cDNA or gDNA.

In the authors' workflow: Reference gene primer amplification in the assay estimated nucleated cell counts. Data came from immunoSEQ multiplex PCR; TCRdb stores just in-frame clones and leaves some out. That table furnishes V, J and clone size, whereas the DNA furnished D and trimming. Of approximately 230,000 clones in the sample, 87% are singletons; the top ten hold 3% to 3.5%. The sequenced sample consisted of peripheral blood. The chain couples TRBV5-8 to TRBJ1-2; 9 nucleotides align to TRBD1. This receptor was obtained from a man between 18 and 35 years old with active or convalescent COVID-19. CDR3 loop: CASRLVRRETGGAYGYTF. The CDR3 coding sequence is TGTGCCAGCAGACTCGTTAGGAGGGAGACAGGGGGAGCCTATGGCTACACCTTC.